The 3 T cell receptor beta chains in this list originate from one sample, sequenced in a study of CXCR3-negative and CXCR3-positive naive CD8 T cells. TRB cDNA libraries were made by UMI-labeled 5' RACE. TCRdb reprocessed the 5' RACE reads and reports one entry per CDR3 protein, with no DNA. The sample includes about 62,000 distinct CDR3 sequences. The sequenced material came from naive CXCR3- CD8+ T cells from blood. Subset reported: CD45RO-CCR7+CD27+CD95- naive CD8+ T cells lacking CXCR3 (TNR3-). The receptor set was obtained from a human donor in good health. Some clones in this sample may be carry-over from other donors' samples.

The V gene is TRBV19, the J gene TRBJ2-1; as DNA is missing, the TRBD1 call by TCRdb cannot be tested. This CDR3 is built from 13 residues. Germline V gene data show CDR1 as LNHDA and CDR2 as SQIVND (reference sequence). CDR3 protein: CASSMGPYNEQFF.

This chain uses TRBV28 with TRBJ2-1; TCRdb's assignment of TRBD2 cannot be checked, as there is no DNA. CDR1 is MDHEN and CDR2 is SYDVKM in the germline V gene. The CDR3 runs to 14 residues. CDR3 loop: CASSWTSAYNEQFF.

J is TRBJ2-3 and V is TRBV9; TCRdb gives TRBD2 as the D gene, but with no DNA this cannot be confirmed. The CDR3 covers 15 residues. Germline V gene data show CDR1 as SGDLS and CDR2 as YYNGEE. The CDR3 protein is CASSGGGGTTDTQYF.